These 11 T cell receptor beta chains were all obtained from the same sample, sequenced in a study of blood T cell repertoires in COVID-19. Some clones are missing from TCRdb's copy, which holds only in-frame ones; the method was immunoSEQ multiplex PCR. The sample holds approximately 200,000 clones, around nine tenths seen once. The sequencing sample was made of peripheral blood. Every receptor here comes from a man aged 60 to 75 who had recovered from COVID-19.

This clone was counted between two and nine times. In DNA, the CDR3 is TGTGCCAGCAAAATAGATAGGAGGGGTAGTCAGCCCCAGCATTTT. Its protein is CASKIDRRGSQPQHF. The chain couples TRBV6-6 to TRBJ1-5; D perhaps matches TRBD1 (5 bases). The CDR3 loop spans 15 amino acids. V shed 7 bases and J shed 6 bases, with 19 bases lying between them. Germline values: CDR1 MNHNY, CDR2 SVGAGI (reference sequence).

The chain recombines TRBV19 with TRBJ1-1; a weak D match, TRBD1 (5 bases). Germline V gene sequence: CDR1 LNHDA, CDR2 SQIVND (reference sequence). Trimming left V 6 bases short and J 5 bases short, with 22 bases between. The CDR3 extends over 16 amino acids. CDR3 residues: CASSPNHLGVVTEAFF. In nucleotides, the CDR3 is TGTGCCAGTAGCCCGAACCATTTAGGGGTCGTGACTGAAGCTTTCTTT.

This sequence joins TRBV5-6 and TRBJ1-4, with TRBD1 matching over 9 bases. The V gene end was trimmed by 1 base and the J gene end by 8 bases; junction bases not matched to a gene: 9. CDR1 and CDR2 (germline): SGHDT, YYEEEE. This CDR3 is built from 16 residues. CDR3 bases: TGTGCCAGCAGCTTGTCCCCCGGGACAGGGTTCGAAAAACTGTTTTTT. Translating it yields CASSLSPGTGFEKLFF.

V usage is TRBV5-1 and J usage is TRBJ2-7; TRBD1 matches at 9 bases. The CDR3 is made up of 15 amino acids. CDR1 and CDR2 (germline): SGHRS, YFSETQ. Trimming took 0 bases from V and 5 from J; bases not matched to a gene: 6. The CDR3 loop reads CASSLAGQGRNEQYF. In DNA, the CDR3 is TGCGCCAGCAGCTTGGCCGGACAGGGGCGGAACGAGCAGTACTTC.

J is TRBJ2-1 and V is TRBV4-3; unclear D gene. Trimming stripped 0 bases from V and 0 bases from J, with 12 bases between. This CDR3 has 17 amino acids. Germline V lookup: CDR1 LGHNA, CDR2 YSLEER. As DNA, the CDR3 is TGCGCCAGCAGCCAAGAATCCCTCCACACCTCCTACAATGAGCAGTTCTTC. Translating gives CASSQESLHTSYNEQFF.

The CDR3 loop reads CASSEEKGHSGNTIYF. The CDR3 bases are TGTGCCAGCAGTGAAGAGAAGGGACACTCTGGAAACACCATATATTTT. V gene TRBV6-1 combines with J gene TRBJ1-3; a possible D gene is TRBD1 (6 bases). The V end was cut by 1 base, the J end by 0 bases, with 10 bases between. The CDR3 length is 16 residues. CDR1 MNHNS and CDR2 SASEGT come from the germline V gene.

The V and J genes are TRBV7-2 and TRBJ1-4; no definite D call. The CDR3 runs 15 residues. The V gene's germline CDR1 is SGHTA and CDR2 FQGNSA. The ends were cut back, 2 bases at V and 0 bases at J, with 7 bases in the middle. CDR3 sequence: CASSLFLSTNEKLFF. CDR3 sequence (DNA): TGTGCCAGCAGCTTATTTTTATCAACTAATGAAAAACTGTTTTTT.

This chain joins TRBV6-2 or TRBV6-3 and TRBJ2-7; D not certain. The ends were cut back, 4 bases at V and 0 bases at J, with 13 bases in the middle. Germline lookup yields CDR1 MNHEY and CDR2 SVGEGT. This CDR3 region has 15 residues. The CDR3 spells CASSSRVFPSYEQYF. CDR3 sequence (DNA): TGTGCCAGCAGTTCCCGGGTCTTTCCCTCCTACGAGCAGTACTTC.

J is TRBJ1-6 and V is TRBV9, with D unresolved. In germline, CDR1 is SGDLS, CDR2 YYNGEE. The CDR3 consists of 14 residues. Trimming cost V 0 bases and J 7 bases, with 8 bases left between them. CDR3 bases: TGTGCCAGCAGCGTAGGGACTTACAATTCACCCCTCCACTTT. Translation gives CASSVGTYNSPLHF.

The chain joins TRBV19 to TRBJ1-6; 7 positions match TRBD1. The CDR3 has 15 amino acids. The ends lost 5 bases at V and 10 bases at J; junction bases unmatched: 11. In germline, CDR1 is LNHDA, CDR2 SQIVND (reference sequence). The CDR3 DNA reads as TGTGCCAGTAGTGCTTACAGGGGCGAAGGGTCACCCCTCCACTTT. Amino acids: CASSAYRGEGSPLHF. The full variable domain, completed using reference TRBV19 and TRBJ1-6, is DGGITQSPKYLFRKEGQNVTLSCEQNLNHDAMYWYRQDPGQGLRLIYYSQIVNDFQKGDIAEGYSVSREKKESFPLTVTSAQKNPTAFYLCASSAYRGEGSPLHFGNGTRLTVT.

The rearrangement links TRBV6-4 to TRBJ2-1; perhaps TRBD1 as D (6 bases). V was clipped by 2 bases and J by 6 bases, with 17 bases between them. This CDR3 spans 16 amino acids. Germline CDR1 reads MRHNA; CDR2 reads SNTAGT. CDR3 coding DNA: TGTGCCAGCAGTGACCCCGCTGGGGGCTTCCCCAATGAGCAGTTCTTC. As protein: CASSDPAGGFPNEQFF.